This paragraph covers one TCR beta chain sequence. What it recognizes is unknown. The data stem from a study of beta chain features in type 1 diabetes. Study-level background: Across every sample, around 98 million sorted cells were examined in total. General study findings and limits: It was among patients, rather than healthy donors, that naive, central memory and Treg TCRB repertoires appeared more similar. When Type 1 diabetes patients were examined, their TCRB CDR3s proved moderately but significantly shorter in all four CD4+ subsets. For type 1 diabetes patients, VDJ junctions showed fewer insertions and more deletions.

V dropped 7 bases and J dropped 7; count of bases not matched to a gene: 16. The CDR3 sequence is 16 residues long. Germline assignment: CDR1 SQVTM and CDR2 ANQGSEA. Of the isolated RNA, all was reverse transcribed, and so the sequenced material was expressed TCRB transcripts. This table comes from immunoSEQ multiplex PCR, and its TCRdb copy is limited to in-frame clones, with some not included. The table records about 270,000 clones, 13% to 15% of them present only once. The material sequenced was naive CD4+ T cells from blood. The receptor was derived from a man aged 30 to 45 with type 1 diabetes. The chain has TRBV29-1 and TRBJ2-1; 10 bases agree with TRBD2. CDR3 DNA: TGCAGCGCATTTACCGGGACTAGCGATCTGGGGAATGAGCAGTTCTTC. Its protein is CSAFTGTSDLGNEQFF.